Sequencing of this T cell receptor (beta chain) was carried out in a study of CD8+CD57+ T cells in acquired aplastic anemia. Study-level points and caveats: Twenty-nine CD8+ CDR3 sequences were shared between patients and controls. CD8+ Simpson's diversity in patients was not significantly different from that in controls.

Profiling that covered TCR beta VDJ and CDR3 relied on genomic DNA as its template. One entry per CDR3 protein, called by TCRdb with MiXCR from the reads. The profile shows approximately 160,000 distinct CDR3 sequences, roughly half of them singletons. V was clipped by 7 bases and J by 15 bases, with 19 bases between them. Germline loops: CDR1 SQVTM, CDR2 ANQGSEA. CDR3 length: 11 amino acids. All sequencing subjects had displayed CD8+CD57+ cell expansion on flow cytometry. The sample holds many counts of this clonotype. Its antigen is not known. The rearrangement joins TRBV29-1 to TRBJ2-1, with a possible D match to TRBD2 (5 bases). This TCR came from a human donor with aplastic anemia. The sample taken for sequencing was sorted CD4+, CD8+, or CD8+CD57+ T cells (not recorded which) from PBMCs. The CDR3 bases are TGCAGCGCGAGAGTTGGGGAACGGGGGTTCTTC. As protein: CSARVGERGFF.